This T cell receptor (beta chain) was observed in a study of CD8 T cells in ankylosing spondylitis. Study results and limitations: Apparently characteristic of ankylosing spondylitis blood was a TCR beta motif (about 8 highly homologous variants).

The ends were cut back, 2 bases at V and 2 bases at J, with 16 bases in the middle. The CDR3 length is 17 residues. Using its own MiXCR run on the 5' RACE reads, TCRdb lists one record per CDR3 protein. This sample has under 850,000 distinct CDR3 sequences, with about 20% found just once. This clonotype was observed a handful of times. Its target is not known. The sample was blood, either unsorted or a sorted T cell fraction (not recorded which). The J gene is TRBJ1-5, the V gene TRBV12-3 or TRBV12-4, with a tentative D call TRBD1 (5 bases). The TCR originated in a male donor with ankylosing spondylitis. This chain's CDR3 is CASSLWQGDWGNQPQHF. CDR3 nucleotide sequence: TGTGCCAGCAGTTTATGGCAGGGCGATTGGGGCAATCAGCCCCAGCATTTT.